This T cell receptor beta chain was profiled in a study of T cell repertoires in ileal Crohn's disease. About the research overall: Thiopurines (approximately ten) or anti-TNF agents (more than 17) were given postoperatively to about half. M0 samples are biopsies from inflamed ileum in the resection specimen.

Assay used: immunoSEQ multiplex PCR; TCRdb lists only in-frame clones, some missing. The repertoire holds several thousand clones, with approximately 85% as singletons. From germline, CDR1 is SNHLY and CDR2 FYNNEI. The CDR3 is 14 amino acids. Trimming took off 2 bases at V and 7 bases at J, with 12 bases between the two ends. Regarding time point: inflamed ileum from the surgical specimen. The TCR comes from an adult with Crohn's disease. This rearrangement joins TRBV2 to TRBJ1-5; D perhaps matches TRBD1 (6 bases). Sequencing was done on a sample of ileal tissue. CDR3 protein: CASSEQGGEQPQHF. CDR3 bases: TGTGCCAGCAGTGAACAAGGGGGTGAACAGCCCCAGCATTTT.